Below are 27 T cell receptor beta chains sequenced from a single sample in a study of regulatory T cells in long-lasting Graves disease. In building TCR beta libraries, iRepertoire HTBI primers were used together with Arm-PCR of CDR3 regions. TCRdb used MiXCR to reprocess the multiplex PCR reads, holding one entry per CDR3 protein. The table includes about 440,000 distinct CDR3 sequences, over 15% detected once. The time point here: newly diagnosed GD, antithyroid drugs for less than 3 months. Extracted RNA from PBMCs served as the source of the TCR library. The same sample was also used in a study of T cells in Graves' hyperthyroidism and ophthalmopathy.

The sequenced sample was peripheral blood mononuclear cells (PBMCs), obtained at new diagnosis, from a patient treated with antithyroid drugs. These receptors all stem from a woman aged 18 to 35 with Graves disease.

This clonotype was observed at least ten times. The V gene is TRBV28, the J gene TRBJ1-4; D not certain. Germline V gene data show CDR1 as MDHEN and CDR2 as SYDVKM. Trimming left V 3 bases short and J 8 bases short, with 10 bases between. The CDR3 has 13 amino acids. CDR3 DNA: TGTGCCAGCAGTTTCGGGGTTAGGGAAAAACTGTTTTTT. Its protein is CASSFGVREKLFF.

This clonotype was detected many times. Written as DNA, the CDR3 is TGTGCCAGCAGAGCGGGACTAGTTAGTTCCTACGAGCAGTACTTC. Its protein is CASRAGLVSSYEQYF. The chain has TRBV2 and TRBJ2-7; 8 bases line up with TRBD2. CDR1 SNHLY and CDR2 FYNNEI come from the germline V gene. V lost 6 bases, J lost 1 base, and 8 bases stayed unmatched. There are 15 residues in the CDR3. Looking up the rest from reference TRBV2 and TRBJ2-7 gives the full variable domain: EPEVTQTPSHQVTQMGQEVILRCVPISNHLYFYWYRQILGQKVEFLVSFYNNEISEKSEIFDDQFSVERPDGSNFTLKIRSTKLEDSAMYFCASRAGLVSSYEQYFGPGTRLTVT.

This clonotype occurred a few times. The chain combines TRBV9 with TRBJ2-2; 13 bases match TRBD2. The germline V gene has CDR1 SGDLS and CDR2 YYNGEE. This CDR3 has 16 residues. With 7 bases clipped from V and 6 bases from J, the junction kept 9 bases outside the gene matches. The CDR3 DNA reads TGTGCCAGCGCAGGACTAGCGGGAGCTATATCCGGGGAGCTGTTTTTT. Translating it yields CASAGLAGAISGELFF.

There are many counts of this clonotype. The V gene is TRBV11-2, the J gene TRBJ2-1; 10 bases match TRBD2. The CDR3 has 16 amino acids. Unmatched junction bases numbered 8, after V lost 5 bases and J lost 4 bases. Germline lookup yields CDR1 SGHAT and CDR2 FQNNGV. In DNA, the CDR3 is TGTGCCAGCAGCGGACCTCTAGCGGGAGTTTACAATGAGCAGTTCTTC. Translated, it gives CASSGPLAGVYNEQFF.

J is TRBJ1-5 and V is TRBV5-6, with a tentative D call TRBD1 (5 bases). With 2 bases removed from V and 6 bases from J, the gap between germline ends came to 12 bases. Germline loops: CDR1 SGHDT, CDR2 YYEEEE. The CDR3 consists of 14 residues. The CDR3 nucleotides read TGTGCCAGCAGCTTCGGAGTGGGGGGTCAGCCCCAGCATTTT. This sequence encodes CASSFGVGGQPQHF.

This clonotype was detected only a few times. The rearrangement joins TRBV20-1 to TRBJ2-3; unclear D gene. Per germline, CDR1 DFQATT and CDR2 SNEGSKA (reference sequence). V shed 4 bases and J shed 0 bases, with 14 bases lying between them. CDR3 length: 15 residues. The CDR3 here is CSAINRQKSTDTQYF. The CDR3 nucleotides are TGCAGTGCTATCAACCGCCAAAAAAGCACAGATACGCAGTATTTT.

This clonotype was observed many times. The chain carries TRBV20-1 and TRBJ2-3; tentatively, D is TRBD1 (5 bases). Looked up from germline, CDR1 is DFQATT and CDR2 is SNEGSKA (reference sequence). This CDR3 contains 12 residues. V was cut by 2 bases and J by 5 bases, with 8 bases left in between. The CDR3 sequence: CSARQGLDTQYF. The CDR3 DNA reads TGCAGTGCTAGACAGGGCTTAGATACGCAGTATTTT.

CDR3 sequence reads: CASSAGGGWNTGELFF. The CDR3 DNA follows: TGTGCCAGCAGCGCTGGCGGGGGCTGGAACACCGGGGAGCTGTTTTTT. The chain couples TRBV6-1 to TRBJ2-2; maybe TRBD2 (7 bases). V dropped 6 bases and J dropped 1 base, with 15 bases sitting between them. The CDR3 runs 16 residues. The germline V gene encodes CDR1 MNHNS and CDR2 SASEGT.

This clonotype was recorded at least ten times. J is TRBJ2-7 and V is TRBV2; 8 nucleotides agree with TRBD1. Germline V gene lookup returns CDR1 SNHLY and CDR2 FYNNEI. CDR3 length: 13 residues. V lost 8 bases and J lost 3; bases outside the gene matches: 6. The CDR3 nucleotides read TGTGCCAGCCTTGGGACAGGTGTCTACGAGCAGTACTTC. Protein product: CASLGTGVYEQYF.

At least ten counts were recorded for this clonotype. This chain uses TRBV6-1 with TRBJ2-7; TRBD1 matches 10 bases. The V segment lost 4 bases and the J segment 2 bases; nucleotides outside the gene matches: 5. Looked up from germline, CDR1 is MNHNS and CDR2 is SASEGT. CDR3 length: 15 amino acids. In DNA form, the CDR3 reads TGTGCCAGCAGTGTTACCGGACAGGGGGCCTACGAGCAGTACTTC. Residues: CASSVTGQGAYEQYF.

This clonotype has only a few counts. J is TRBJ2-1 and V is TRBV12-3 or TRBV12-4; TRBD2 is a possible D gene (6 bases). This CDR3 has 15 residues. Between the trimmed V and J ends, which lost 3 bases and 6 bases, there was a span of 15 bases. CDR3 residues: CASSLLTGEGNEQFF. The DNA for the CDR3 is TGTGCCAGCAGTTTGTTGACGGGAGAGGGCAATGAGCAGTTCTTC.

This clonotype has ten or more counts. The chain employs TRBV10-3 and TRBJ2-1; D is possibly TRBD1 or TRBD2 (6 bases each). The DNA end is more similar to TRBJ2-5, so the J call may be wrong. This CDR3 region has 14 residues. Germline lookup yields CDR1 ENHRY and CDR2 SYGVKD. CDR3 sequence reads: CAISEKGGQETQYF. CDR3 DNA sequence: TGTGCCATCAGTGAAAAGGGGGGTCAAGAGACCCAGTACTTC.

The sample holds many counts of this clonotype. The CDR3 region has the DNA TGCAGTGCTAGATCCTCGTGGCTAGCGGGGAGTTCCTACGAGCAGTACTTC. Amino acids: CSARSSWLAGSSYEQYF. The rearrangement joins TRBV20-1 to TRBJ2-7; the match to TRBD2 covers 9 bases. In germline, CDR1 is DFQATT, CDR2 SNEGSKA (reference sequence). V shed 2 bases and J 1 base; nucleotides not matched to a gene: 12. The CDR3 sequence is 17 residues long.

This clonotype was recorded a few times. This chain uses TRBV28 with TRBJ2-2; either TRBD1 or TRBD2 may supply D (7 bases each). This CDR3 is built from 14 residues. V dropped 6 bases and J dropped 6 bases, with 14 bases sitting between them. CDR1 is MDHEN, CDR2 SYDVKM, per germline. This chain's CDR3 is CASRIRGGAGELFF. The DNA of the CDR3 is TGTGCCAGCAGGATCAGGGGGGGAGCCGGGGAGCTGTTTTTT.

This clonotype was detected many times. The chain has TRBV12-3 or TRBV12-4 and TRBJ2-3, with D possibly TRBD2 on 6 matching bases. The CDR3 is 15 amino acids. V lost 2 bases and J lost 3, with 12 bases in between. CDR3 DNA sequence: TGTGCCAGCAGTTTATTCGGGAGCTGGACAGATACGCAGTATTTT. Protein product: CASSLFGSWTDTQYF.

The chain combines TRBV20-1 with TRBJ2-5; 10 bases line up with TRBD2. Germline CDR1 and CDR2: DFQATT and SNEGSKA (reference sequence). With 4 bases clipped from V and 4 bases from J, the junction kept 6 bases outside the gene matches. This CDR3 spans 14 amino acids. This chain's CDR3 is CSATLAGDVETQYF. CDR3 nucleotides: TGCAGTGCTACCCTAGCGGGAGATGTAGAGACCCAGTACTTC.

The table lists this clonotype with many counts. The chain uses TRBV5-5 and TRBJ1-5, with no clear D. The CDR3 totals 15 residues. V was shortened by 5 bases and J by 0 bases, with 12 bases between the two germline ends. CDR1 SGHKS and CDR2 YYEKEE come from the germline V gene (reference sequence). CDR3 sequence: CASSFDTYSNQPQHF. CDR3 coding DNA: TGTGCCAGCAGTTTTGACACCTATAGCAATCAGCCCCAGCATTTT.

This clonotype came up a few times. V usage is TRBV18 and J usage is TRBJ1-2; D remains ambiguous. The CDR3 length is 14 residues. Trimming shortened V by 3 bases and J by 5 bases, and 13 bases separated the two germline ends. Per germline, CDR1 KGHSH and CDR2 LQKENI. This CDR3 is CASSPEATLYGYTF. CDR3 DNA: TGTGCCAGCTCACCGGAGGCGACCCTATATGGCTACACCTTC.

This clonotype was observed a handful of times. The gene calls are TRBV10-2 and TRBJ2-1, with a weak D call TRBD2 (5 bases). The J call may be faulty, since TRBJ2-5 better matches the DNA end. The CDR3 has 14 amino acids. CDR1 and CDR2 from the germline V gene are WSHSY and SAAADI. CDR3 sequence reads: CASSESTLAETQYF. CDR3 sequence (DNA): TGCGCCAGCAGTGAGTCGACCCTAGCAGAGACCCAGTACTTC.

This sequence joins TRBV5-1 and TRBJ2-2; 7 nucleotides line up with TRBD2. The germline CDR1 and CDR2 sequences are SGHRS and YFSETQ. V lost 0 bases, J lost 5 bases, and 7 bases stayed unmatched. The CDR3 length is 16 residues. CDR3 sequence (DNA): TGCGCCAGCAGCTTGGCCGGCGGGAGTGTAACCGGGGAGCTGTTTTTT. This codes for CASSLAGGSVTGELFF.

Details on this clonotype: One base away lies a much larger clone, so this may be a sequencing read error. The rearrangement joins TRBV11-2 to TRBJ2-1; 9 nucleotides align to TRBD2. Germline CDR1 and CDR2: SGHAT and FQNNGV. The length of the CDR3 is 16 residues. Here the CDR3 reads CASSHAPSGKTYEQFF. CDR3 nucleotide sequence: TGCGCCAGCAGCCATGCGCCTAGCGGGAAAACCTACGAGCAGTTCTTC.

This clonotype occurred many times. The V call is TRBV7-2, the J call TRBJ1-2; no clear D. Trimming left V 1 base short and J 6 bases short, with 6 bases between. Germline CDR1 and CDR2: SGHTA and FQGNSA. The CDR3 covers 12 residues. CDR3 DNA: TGTGCCAGCAGCTTAGAAGGGAATGGCTACACCTTC. It encodes CASSLEGNGYTF.

This clonotype occurred a few times. The chain employs TRBV6-2 or TRBV6-3 and TRBJ2-1, with 7 bases lining up with TRBD2. There are 16 residues in the CDR3. Germline CDR1 MNHEY, CDR2 SVGEGT. V dropped 5 bases and J dropped 0; count of bases not matched to a gene: 7. The DNA for the CDR3 is TGTGCCAGCAGTGCTTCTAGCGGCAGCTCCTACAATGAGCAGTTCTTC. It codes for CASSASSGSSYNEQFF.

This clonotype was recorded at least ten times. The chain combines TRBV2 with TRBJ1-5, with 11 bases lining up with TRBD1. CDR1 and CDR2 from the germline V gene are SNHLY and FYNNEI. The length of the CDR3 is 15 residues. J was trimmed by 4 bases and V by 7 bases; bases with no gene match: 6. The CDR3 DNA sequence: TGTGCCAGCACACCTGGGACAGGGGGAAATCAGCCCCAGCATTTT. It translates to CASTPGTGGNQPQHF.

The chain links TRBV6-2 or TRBV6-3 to TRBJ1-6; D unclear. This CDR3 has 15 residues. V lost 5 bases to trimming and J lost 0 bases, with 8 bases between them. The germline gives CDR1 MNHEY, CDR2 SVGEGT. CDR3 bases: TGTGCCAGCAGTGATGGGAGCTCCTATAATTCACCCCTCCACTTT. It codes for CASSDGSSYNSPLHF.

This clonotype appeared many times. V usage is TRBV28 and J usage is TRBJ1-1; 10 positions match TRBD1. Germline V gene sequence: CDR1 MDHEN, CDR2 SYDVKM. The trim removed 6 bases at V and 6 bases at J, leaving 13 bases unmatched. The CDR3 is 16 amino acids. CDR3 sequence (DNA): TGTGCCAGCAGCTATCGGGACAGGGGACTATTCCCTGAAGCTTTCTTT. Its translation: CASSYRDRGLFPEAFF.

This clonotype was observed a handful of times. The gene calls are TRBV30 and TRBJ2-7, with D maybe TRBD2 (7 bases). Trimming cost V 3 bases and J 5 bases, with 17 bases left between them. The CDR3 has 14 amino acids. The germline V gene has CDR1 GTSNPN and CDR2 SVGIG (reference sequence). The CDR3 spells CAWSLGGAADEQYF. The CDR3 DNA sequence: TGTGCCTGGAGCCTTGGGGGGGCGGCGGACGAGCAGTACTTC.